This TCR beta chain was found in a study of blood T cell repertoires in COVID-19. This clone was seen once. The germline V gene has CDR1 SGHRS and CDR2 YFSETQ. Unmatched junction bases numbered 8, after V lost 3 bases and J lost 5 bases. This CDR3 region has 16 residues. Produced via immunoSEQ multiplex PCR; TCRdb's table is partial and in-frame only. Of under 250,000 clones listed, 88% are singletons. The chain is built from TRBV5-1 and TRBJ2-5, with 12 bases that match TRBD1. The TCR comes from a man aged 45-60 years with COVID-19, enrolled during active disease. Sequencing was carried out using peripheral blood. This CDR3 reads CASSSTGTGGPETQYF. CDR3 DNA: TGCGCCAGCAGCTCCACCGGGACAGGGGGCCCGGAGACCCAGTACTTC.